What follows are 32 T cell receptor beta chains derived from one specimen sequenced in a study of cytomegalovirus exposure and HLA in healthy donors. The PCR had 60 Vbeta and 13 Jbeta primers. The repertoire was sequenced with immunoSEQ multiplex PCR; TCRdb's copy has only in-frame clones and lacks some. The table records roughly 65,000 clones, over 75% of them present only once. The sequenced material came from PBMCs. The receptors were gathered from a woman under 40 in good health and CMV-seronegative.

This clone has just one count. The chain links TRBV30 to TRBJ2-7, with a weak D call TRBD2 (6 bases). CDR1 and CDR2 (germline): GTSNPN, SVGIG (reference sequence). This CDR3 is built from 13 residues. V was trimmed by 0 bases and J by 5 bases, leaving 11 bases between them. CDR3 region: CAWSVGGFDEQYF. The CDR3 bases are TGTGCCTGGAGTGTTGGGGGGTTTGACGAGCAGTACTTC.

The chain combines TRBV30 with TRBJ2-2, with D possibly TRBD1 on 5 matching bases. The CDR3 runs 14 residues. The germline V gene has CDR1 GTSNPN and CDR2 SVGIG (reference sequence). The V end was cut by 4 bases, the J end by 6 bases, with 15 bases between. The CDR3 bases are TGTGCCTGGAATAGGCCAGGGTTTCCCGGGGAGCTGTTTTTT. Protein: CAWNRPGFPGELFF.

The chain carries TRBV6-1 and TRBJ1-1; 9 bases agree with TRBD1. CDR1 is MNHNS, CDR2 SASEGT, per germline. The CDR3 has 14 residues. Unmatched junction bases numbered 4, after V lost 7 bases and J lost 1 base. CDR3 bases: TGTGCCAGCATGGGACAGGGAAGGAACACTGAAGCTTTCTTT. Protein product: CASMGQGRNTEAFF.

This chain joins TRBV5-4 and TRBJ2-7; TRBD2 aligns across 8 bases. Germline lookup yields CDR1 SGHNT and CDR2 YYREEE (reference sequence). V shed 5 bases, J shed 3 bases, and the junction held 13 bases outside the gene matches. The CDR3 sequence is 16 residues long. The CDR3 DNA follows: TGTGCCAGCAGTCGGAAGCGGGAGAAGGGCTACTACGAGCAGTACTTC. Protein: CASSRKREKGYYEQYF.

The chain uses TRBV4-1 and TRBJ1-5; no definite D call. The length of the CDR3 is 16 residues. Germline lookup yields CDR1 MGHRA and CDR2 YSYEKL. V dropped 4 bases and J dropped 2 bases, with 15 bases sitting between them. The CDR3 here is CASSLIFIGGNQPQHF. CDR3 coding DNA: TGCGCCAGCAGCCTCATCTTTATAGGAGGCAATCAGCCCCAGCATTTT.

For the CDR3, the DNA is TGCAGCGTTGAAGGGAGGTTCCAGGGGGAGCAGTACTTC. Translation gives CSVEGRFQGEQYF. The chain recombines TRBV29-1 with TRBJ2-7, with a possible D match to TRBD1 (6 bases). Germline lookup yields CDR1 SQVTM and CDR2 ANQGSEA. Trimming left V 1 base short and J 7 bases short, with 14 bases between. The CDR3 covers 13 residues.

The genes are TRBV6-5 and TRBJ2-1; D is perhaps TRBD1 (5 bases). The CDR3 totals 13 residues. Germline loops: CDR1 MNHEY, CDR2 SVGAGI. V was clipped by 7 bases and J by 11 bases, with 18 bases between them. CDR3 protein: CASTQIQGRKQFF. The CDR3 DNA sequence: TGTGCCAGCACCCAAATTCAGGGAAGGAAGCAGTTCTTC.

This clone appeared once. The V and J genes are TRBV30 and TRBJ2-7; D remains ambiguous. Per the germline V gene, CDR1 is GTSNPN and CDR2 is SVGIG (reference sequence). CDR3 length equals 11 residues. Trimming left V 2 bases short and J 6 bases short, with 8 bases between. For the CDR3, the DNA is TGTGCCTGGAGTCGGCCGGGCGAGCAGTACTTC. It specifies CAWSRPGEQYF.

V is TRBV25-1 and J is TRBJ1-4; no firm D call. Germline CDR1 reads MGHDK; CDR2 reads SYGVNS. The CDR3 loop spans 14 amino acids. Trimming took off 8 bases at V and 0 bases at J, with 10 bases between the two ends. The CDR3 loop reads CASEADATNEKLFF. The CDR3 DNA reads as TGTGCCAGCGAGGCAGACGCAACTAATGAAAAACTGTTTTTT. The full variable domain, with the rest looked up from reference TRBV25-1 and TRBJ1-4, is EADIYQTPRYLVIGTGKKITLECSQTMGHDKMYWYQQDPGMELHLIHYSYGVNSTEKGDLSSESTVSRIRTEHFPLTLESARPSHTSQYLCASEADATNEKLFFGSGTQLSVL.

This chain connects TRBV4-2 to TRBJ1-2, with D possibly TRBD1 on 5 matching bases. Germline V gives CDR1 LGHNA, CDR2 YNFKEQ. The CDR3 spans 17 residues. V lost 0 bases and J 4 bases, leaving 18 bases between the germline ends. DNA for the CDR3: TGTGCCAGCAGCCAAGATCTAACCCCAGGGCCTGGCTATGGCTACACCTTC. It yields the protein CASSQDLTPGPGYGYTF.

The chain has TRBV7-2 and TRBJ2-2, with TRBD1 matching over 9 bases. The CDR3 length is 16 residues. Trimming at V came to 5 bases and at J to 6 bases, leaving 10 bases not matched to a gene. Germline CDR1 SGHTA, CDR2 FQGNSA. DNA of the CDR3: TGTGCCAGCAGCCAGGGACAGGGTAATATAGCCGGGGAGCTGTTTTTT. Translation gives CASSQGQGNIAGELFF.

This rearrangement joins TRBV7-2 to TRBJ2-7, with D perhaps TRBD2 (6 bases). This CDR3 is 15 amino acids long. CDR1 SGHTA and CDR2 FQGNSA come from the germline V gene. V gave up 2 bases and J gave up 7 bases, with 18 bases separating them. The CDR3 loop is CASSLIAGGAREQYF. The CDR3 nucleotides read TGTGCCAGCAGCTTAATCGCGGGCGGGGCTCGGGAGCAGTACTTC.

DNA of the CDR3: TGCGCCAGCAGTTCCCCGGCCCTTGGCCTAGGGGACAGTCAGAAGTACACTGAAGCTTTCTTT. Translation: CASSSPALGLGDSQKYTEAFF. The rearrangement links TRBV4-1 to TRBJ1-1; 7 nucleotides align to TRBD1. Germline CDR1 MGHRA, CDR2 YSYEKL. There are 21 residues in the CDR3. V was clipped by 6 bases and J by 3 bases; unmatched bases: 28.

This chain uses TRBV9 with TRBJ2-7; 7 positions match TRBD1. Per germline, CDR1 SGDLS and CDR2 YYNGEE. The junction had 4 bases not matched to a gene; V was cut back by 4 bases and J by 3 bases. The CDR3 is 13 residues long. CDR3 nucleotide sequence: TGTGCCAGCAGCAGAAGGGACAGCTACGAGCAGTACTTC. Its translation: CASSRRDSYEQYF.

The chain joins TRBV5-8 to TRBJ2-4; perhaps TRBD2 as D (5 bases). V was trimmed by 5 bases and J by 0 bases, leaving 15 bases between them. Germline V gene data show CDR1 as SGHTS and CDR2 as YDEGEE. The CDR3 is made up of 16 amino acids. The CDR3 spells CASSPRGQLAKNIQYF. CDR3 coding DNA: TGTGCCAGCAGTCCTCGCGGGCAGCTAGCCAAAAACATTCAGTACTTC.

The chain links TRBV30 to TRBJ2-1, with D hard to call. Looked up from germline, CDR1 is GTSNPN and CDR2 is SVGIG (reference sequence). The CDR3 has 15 amino acids. Trimming removed 0 bases from V and 6 bases from J, with 15 bases in between. This CDR3 reads CAWSVGSLPSNEQFF. For the CDR3, the DNA is TGTGCCTGGAGTGTTGGGTCACTACCTTCCAATGAGCAGTTCTTC.

The chain employs TRBV30 and TRBJ1-5, with D possibly being TRBD1 (6 bases). The CDR3 extends over 15 amino acids. In germline, CDR1 is GTSNPN, CDR2 SVGIG (reference sequence). V shed 0 bases and J shed 7 bases, with 16 bases lying between them. The CDR3 region is CAWSVRGGARQPQHF. Here the CDR3 DNA reads TGTGCCTGGAGTGTACGGGGGGGGGCGCGACAGCCCCAGCATTTT.

The J gene is TRBJ1-5, the V gene TRBV10-2; D is possibly TRBD1 (5 bases). Germline CDR1 is WSHSY and CDR2 is SAAADI. Trimming removed 7 bases from V and 5 bases from J, with 15 bases in between. The CDR3 totals 14 residues. The CDR3 here is CASKLGQGDQPQHF. The CDR3 region has the DNA TGCGCCAGCAAGTTGGGCCAGGGTGATCAGCCCCAGCATTTT.

This clone was found a few times. The V gene is TRBV14, the J gene TRBJ1-5; the match to TRBD1 covers 9 bases. CDR1 is SGHDN, CDR2 FVKESK, per germline. CDR3 size: 16 residues. Unmatched junction bases numbered 6, after V lost 1 base and J lost 5 bases. This CDR3 is CASSQGLGTGHQPQHF. In nucleotides, the CDR3 is TGTGCCAGCAGCCAAGGATTGGGGACAGGGCATCAGCCCCAGCATTTT.

The J gene is TRBJ2-7, the V gene TRBV28; the match to TRBD2 covers 7 bases. V gave up 8 bases and J gave up 0 bases; unmatched junction bases: 4. Germline CDR1 and CDR2: MDHEN and SYDVKM. The CDR3 is 13 amino acids. In DNA, the CDR3 is TGTGCCAGCGGGGGAGGGGTCTCCTACGAGCAGTACTTC. It is translated as CASGGGVSYEQYF.

V is TRBV9 and J is TRBJ2-1; TRBD2 matches at 8 bases. Germline CDR1 reads SGDLS; CDR2 reads YYNGEE. This CDR3 comprises 15 residues. J was trimmed by 7 bases and V by 0 bases; bases with no gene match: 6. The CDR3 DNA sequence: TGTGCCAGCAGCGTAGGAAGCGGGAGATCGAATGAGCAGTTCTTC. Amino acids: CASSVGSGRSNEQFF. The whole variable domain, filled in from reference TRBV9 and TRBJ2-1, reads DSGVTQTPKHLITATGQRVTLRCSPRSGDLSVYWYQQSLDQGLQFLIQYYNGEERAKGNILERFSAQQFPDLHSELNLSSLELGDSALYFCASSVGSGRSNEQFFGPGTRLTVL.

The rearrangement joins TRBV30 to TRBJ1-1, with TRBD1 as a possible D gene (6 bases). Germline CDR1 and CDR2: GTSNPN and SVGIG (reference sequence). Trimming shortened V by 5 bases and J by 2 bases, and 21 bases separated the two germline ends. The CDR3 contains 16 residues. This CDR3 reads CAWLFRGHPLNTEAFF. CDR3 DNA: TGTGCCTGGCTGTTCCGGGGACACCCCCTCAACACTGAAGCTTTCTTT.

J is TRBJ1-6 and V is TRBV6-1; D ambiguous. This CDR3 has 21 amino acids. Per germline, CDR1 MNHNS and CDR2 SASEGT. Trimming pared 2 bases from V and 2 bases from J, leaving 25 bases between. DNA of the CDR3: TGTGCCAGCAGTGAACGTCGGGCAGTGCCACGGGGTGGCCCCTATAATTCACCCCTCCACTTT. As protein: CASSERRAVPRGGPYNSPLHF.

The chain links TRBV28 to TRBJ1-6; 7 bases map to TRBD1. Germline CDR1 and CDR2: MDHEN and SYDVKM. Trimming took 5 bases from V and 7 from J; bases not matched to a gene: 8. This CDR3 comprises 15 residues. CDR3 protein: CASSPPGTANSPLHF. The DNA for the CDR3 is TGTGCCAGCAGTCCGCCCGGGACAGCAAATTCACCCCTCCACTTT.

V gene TRBV5-1 combines with J gene TRBJ2-5; the match to TRBD1 covers 9 bases. The germline CDR1 and CDR2 sequences are SGHRS and YFSETQ. CDR3 length: 14 residues. V was pared by 3 bases and J by 5 bases, with 5 bases of the junction left unmatched. The CDR3 nucleotides are TGCGCCAGCAGCTCCGGGACAGGGTCCGAGACCCAGTACTTC. Residues: CASSSGTGSETQYF.

This sequence joins TRBV6-5 and TRBJ1-4; D may be TRBD1 (6 bases). The CDR3 sequence is 15 residues long. CDR1 is MNHEY, CDR2 SVGAGI, per germline. Trimming pared 0 bases from V and 12 bases from J, leaving 17 bases between. In DNA, the CDR3 is TGTGCCAGCAGTTACTCGATGGGGGCAGTAGGTGAACTGTTTTTT. This codes for CASSYSMGAVGELFF.

The V call is TRBV6-1, the J call TRBJ1-1, with TRBD1 as a possible D gene (5 bases). Germline loops: CDR1 MNHNS, CDR2 SASEGT. The V gene lost 7 bases and the J gene lost 4 bases, with 13 bases spanning the gap. The CDR3 sequence is 13 residues long. The CDR3 coding sequence is TGTGCCAGCACCCCATCGGGGGGCACTGAAGCTTTCTTT. Protein product: CASTPSGGTEAFF.

This chain joins TRBV23-1 and TRBJ2-7, with unresolved D. TRBV23-1 is treated as an ORF (open reading frame) with a function not yet certain. CDR3 length: 11 amino acids. The V and J ends lost 0 bases and 6 bases respectively, with 3 bases between them. CDR3 coding DNA: TGCGCCAGCAGTCAATCGGCCGAGCAGTACTTC. This codes for CASSQSAEQYF.

J is TRBJ2-7 and V is TRBV10-3, with D perhaps matching TRBD1 (6 bases). In germline, CDR1 is ENHRY, CDR2 SYGVKD. The CDR3 length is 14 residues. Trimming shortened V by 9 bases and J by 0 bases, and 15 bases separated the two germline ends. The CDR3 is CAISRDIDSYEQYF. The DNA for the CDR3 is TGTGCCATATCCCGGGACATCGACTCCTACGAGCAGTACTTC.

The chain is built from TRBV4-1 and TRBJ1-5; TRBD1 agrees at 7 bases. With V trimmed by 0 bases and J by 6 bases, 11 bases remained unmatched. The CDR3 sequence is 17 residues long. CDR1 is MGHRA and CDR2 is YSYEKL in the germline V gene. The CDR3 region has the DNA TGCGCCAGCAGCCAAGATCGAGAGGCAGGGGGACGTCAGCCCCAGCATTTT. Its protein product is CASSQDREAGGRQPQHF.

The chain recombines TRBV7-2 with TRBJ2-7, with D possibly matching TRBD2 (6 bases). The CDR3 covers 13 residues. CDR1 SGHTA and CDR2 FQGNSA come from the germline V gene. Deletions cut 8 bases from V and 2 bases from J, with 13 bases between. CDR3 sequence (DNA): TGTGCCAGCGGGAGGACGAGGGCCTACGAGCAGTACTTC. It yields the protein CASGRTRAYEQYF.

J is TRBJ2-7 and V is TRBV6-5; 8 bases are a match to TRBD2. Germline CDR1 is MNHEY and CDR2 is SVGAGI. The CDR3 runs to 13 residues. J lost 6 bases, V lost 2 bases, and 3 bases had no gene match. This chain's CDR3 is CASSYRAGGEQYF. CDR3 sequence (DNA): TGTGCCAGCAGTTACAGGGCGGGGGGCGAGCAGTACTTC.